The 8 T cell receptor beta chains listed next were all sequenced from one sample in a study of neoadjuvant anti-PD-1 for oral cavity cancer. Here immunoSEQ multiplex PCR was the method, and the copy in TCRdb shows in-frame clones only, minus some. The table lists around 70,000 clones, about 85% of them singletons. Time point reported: after neoadjuvant nivolumab, at surgical resection. The sample consisted of PBMCs, taken after nivolumab (anti-PD-1) treatment. The origin of the receptors is a person aged 35-79 years with oral cavity squamous cell carcinoma.

This clone showed up just a few times. The chain is built from TRBV11-3 and TRBJ2-2; possible D gene TRBD2, 6 bases. Germline V CDR1 and CDR2: SGHNT, YENEEA. The germline V and J ends were trimmed by 4 bases and 4 bases, with 13 bases remaining between them. The CDR3 totals 15 residues. The chain's CDR3 is CASSSAGSGTGELFF. The CDR3 bases are TGTGCCAGCAGCTCCGCGGGGAGTGGCACCGGGGAGCTGTTTTTT.

The chain has TRBV7-9 and TRBJ1-1; D is ambiguous. CDR1 and CDR2 from the germline V gene are SEHNR and FQNEAQ (reference sequence). With 3 bases removed from V and 3 bases from J, the gap between germline ends came to 11 bases. The CDR3 totals 14 residues. The CDR3 sequence: CASSFNTVYTEAFF. In DNA, the CDR3 is TGTGCCAGCAGCTTTAACACAGTTTACACTGAAGCTTTCTTT.

The chain links TRBV6-4 to TRBJ2-7; D tentatively reads TRBD1 or TRBD2 (5 bases each). The CDR3 contains 12 residues. Germline V gene data show CDR1 as MRHNA and CDR2 as SNTAGT. The chain's CDR3 is CPVGGSWGEQYF. CDR3 DNA sequence: TGTCCAGTAGGTGGCTCCTGGGGGGAGCAGTACTTC.

V and J are TRBV7-9 and TRBJ2-7; D is undetermined. The ends were cut back, 0 bases at V and 7 bases at J, with 4 bases in the middle. Germline loops: CDR1 SEHNR, CDR2 FQNEAQ (reference sequence). CDR3 length: 11 residues. The CDR3: CASSLAEEQYF. DNA of the CDR3: TGTGCCAGCAGCTTAGCGGAGGAGCAGTACTTC.

The rearrangement links TRBV28 to TRBJ1-1; no firm D call. Between the trimmed V and J ends, which lost 7 bases and 5 bases, there was a span of 8 bases. CDR3 size: 11 residues. From germline, CDR1 is MDHEN and CDR2 SYDVKM. The CDR3 loop is CASKTGTEAFF. CDR3 sequence (DNA): TGTGCCAGCAAAACCGGGACTGAAGCTTTCTTT. The full variable domain, rest sourced from reference TRBV28 and TRBJ1-1, is DVKVTQSSRYLVKRTGEKVFLECVQDMDHENMFWYRQDPGLGLRLIYFSYDVKMKEKGDIPEGYSVSREKKERFSLILESASTNQTSMYLCASKTGTEAFFGQGTRLTVV.

CDR3 bases: TGTGCCAGCAGCTTAGAAGGTTTGAGCAATGAGCAGTTCTTC. Its protein product is CASSLEGLSNEQFF. The gene calls are TRBV11-2 and TRBJ2-1; D ambiguous. The germline gives CDR1 SGHAT, CDR2 FQNNGV. V was shortened by 0 bases and J by 6 bases, with 9 bases between the two germline ends. The CDR3 contains 14 residues.

The chain employs TRBV28 and TRBJ2-7; weak D call: TRBD1 (7 bases). V was clipped by 5 bases and J by 4 bases, with 15 bases between them. Germline V lookup: CDR1 MDHEN, CDR2 SYDVKM. This CDR3 is 14 amino acids long. CDR3: CASSRTGDSYEQYF. In nucleotides, the CDR3 is TGTGCCAGCAGTCGTACAGGGGACTCGTACGAGCAGTACTTC.

The chain uses TRBV6-5 and TRBJ1-1; the match to TRBD1 covers 10 bases. Per the germline V gene, CDR1 is MNHEY and CDR2 is SVGAGI. The CDR3 spans 16 residues. V lost 2 bases and J lost 0; bases outside the gene matches: 3. This chain's CDR3 is CASSYRDRGLNTEAFF. The CDR3 nucleotides are TGTGCCAGCAGTTACCGGGACAGGGGTCTGAACACTGAAGCTTTCTTT.